The 19 T cell receptor beta chains below were found in one sample sequenced in a study of T cell repertoires in cytomegalovirus infection. TCRdb processed the reads anew with MiXCR; each CDR3 protein has one entry. This sample has about 460,000 distinct CDR3 sequences, with around 10% found just once. The sequencing sample was made of PBMCs. These receptors were collected from a human donor in good health (CMV status not recorded). Some clones in this sample may be carry-over from other donors' samples.

This clonotype was seen many times. CDR3 region: CASSREGVGTIYF. CDR3 bases: TGTGCCAGCAGCCGGGAGGGTGTTGGCACCATATATTTT. The V and J genes are TRBV7-2 and TRBJ1-3; no clear D gene. This CDR3 has 13 residues. The germline V gene encodes CDR1 SGHTA and CDR2 FQGNSA. V shed 5 bases and J shed 9 bases, with 14 bases lying between them.

This sequence joins TRBV4-1 and TRBJ1-1; D unclear. The germline V and J ends were trimmed by 1 base and 2 bases, with 8 bases remaining between them. From germline, CDR1 is MGHRA and CDR2 YSYEKL. The CDR3 runs 14 residues. In DNA form, the CDR3 reads TGCGCCAGCAGCCAAGGCCTGTACAACACTGAAGCTTTCTTT. Translating it yields CASSQGLYNTEAFF.

Many counts were recorded for this clonotype. This chain links TRBV6-1 with TRBJ2-7; D uncertain. The V gene lost 6 bases and the J gene lost 7 bases, with 16 bases spanning the gap. CDR3 length: 13 residues. The germline V gene encodes CDR1 MNHNS and CDR2 SASEGT. The DNA for the CDR3 is TGTGCCAGCAGAGTCCGGACGCCGGAGGAGCAGTACTTC. Translation gives CASRVRTPEEQYF.

The table lists this clonotype with a few counts. The chain links TRBV6-5 to TRBJ1-1; D call uncertain. Deletions cut 10 bases from V and 0 bases from J, with 12 bases between. The germline V gene encodes CDR1 MNHEY and CDR2 SVGAGI. CDR3 length equals 13 residues. This chain's CDR3 is CATPRGLNTEAFF. CDR3 DNA: TGTGCCACCCCACGTGGATTGAACACTGAAGCTTTCTTT.

The count of this clonotype is one. V and J are TRBV6-2 or TRBV6-3 and TRBJ2-5; the D gene is possibly TRBD1 (6 bases). The CDR3 spans 14 residues. V gave up 1 base and J gave up 5 bases, with 11 bases separating them. Per germline, CDR1 MNHEY and CDR2 SVGEGT. CDR3 residues: CASSYYTGTETQYF. The DNA for the CDR3 is TGTGCCAGCAGTTACTACACAGGGACGGAGACCCAGTACTTC.

The table lists this clonotype with many counts. The chain couples TRBV19 to TRBJ1-3, with TRBD1 matching over 7 bases. In germline, CDR1 is LNHDA, CDR2 SQIVND (reference sequence). The CDR3 contains 13 residues. With V trimmed by 5 bases and J by 2 bases, 0 bases remained unmatched. As DNA, the CDR3 is TGTGCCAGTAGTCAGGGGGCTGGAAACACCATATATTTT. Protein sequence: CASSQGAGNTIYF. Full variable domain (remainder filled in from reference TRBV19 and TRBJ1-3): DGGITQSPKYLFRKEGQNVTLSCEQNLNHDAMYWYRQDPGQGLRLIYYSQIVNDFQKGDIAEGYSVSREKKESFPLTVTSAQKNPTAFYLCASSQGAGNTIYFGEGSWLTVV.

This clonotype was observed at least ten times. The V and J genes are TRBV2 and TRBJ2-7; weak D call: TRBD1 (6 bases). This CDR3 spans 14 amino acids. CDR1 is SNHLY, CDR2 FYNNEI, per germline. V was trimmed by 4 bases and J by 6 bases, leaving 16 bases between them. Written as DNA, the CDR3 is TGTGCCAGCAGTGGGGGAAGGGGGAAAGGCGAGCAGTACTTC. Protein: CASSGGRGKGEQYF.

J is TRBJ1-2 and V is TRBV11-2, with no clear D. Germline V gene data show CDR1 as SGHAT and CDR2 as FQNNGV. This CDR3 is built from 19 residues. V was shortened by 0 bases and J by 3 bases, with 23 bases between the two germline ends. CDR3 DNA: TGTGCCAGCAGCTTAGATCCCGACGCCCCCCGTCTTCCCGACTATGGCTACACCTTC. This sequence encodes CASSLDPDAPRLPDYGYTF.

The table lists this clonotype with many counts. CDR3: CSVPPRQGNEQFF. Here the CDR3 DNA reads TGCAGCGTTCCTCCTAGACAGGGCAATGAGCAGTTCTTC. This chain links TRBV29-1 with TRBJ2-1; TRBD1 aligns across 7 bases. V lost 5 bases to trimming and J lost 6 bases; unmatched junction nucleotides: 7. In germline, CDR1 is SQVTM, CDR2 ANQGSEA. This CDR3 spans 13 amino acids.

The table lists this clonotype with many counts. V and J are TRBV7-8 and TRBJ2-3; D gene uncertain. The V end lost 1 base, the J end lost 4 bases, and 9 bases lay between the germline ends. Germline lookup yields CDR1 SGHVS and CDR2 FQNEAQ. This CDR3 spans 14 amino acids. This chain's CDR3 is CASSLEIFPDTQYF. Here the CDR3 DNA reads TGTGCCAGCAGCTTAGAGATATTCCCAGATACGCAGTATTTT.

This sequence joins TRBV18 and TRBJ2-2, with TRBD1 matching over 11 bases. V gave up 3 bases and J gave up 3 bases; unmatched junction bases: 3. The CDR3 runs to 16 residues. The V gene's germline CDR1 is KGHSH and CDR2 LQKENI. The CDR3 is CASSPPGQGDTGELFF. The CDR3 DNA reads as TGTGCCAGCTCACCCCCGGGACAGGGGGACACCGGGGAGCTGTTTTTT.

This clonotype was detected ten times or more. The rearrangement uses TRBV28 and TRBJ2-1; 9 bases are shared with TRBD2. This CDR3 has 17 residues. V lost 5 bases to trimming and J lost 1 base; unmatched junction nucleotides: 9. CDR1 and CDR2 from the germline V gene are MDHEN and SYDVKM. The CDR3 sequence: CASSPSGAGGSYNEQFF. The DNA of the CDR3 is TGTGCCAGCAGTCCCTCGGGGGCGGGAGGGTCCTACAATGAGCAGTTCTTC.

This clonotype was seen at least ten times. The CDR3 spells CASKLGGARNTGELFF. Written as DNA, the CDR3 is TGTGCCAGCAAGCTGGGGGGGGCGCGGAACACCGGGGAGCTGTTTTTT. V usage is TRBV2 and J usage is TRBJ2-2; D is perhaps TRBD2 (7 bases). CDR1 is SNHLY, CDR2 FYNNEI, per germline. CDR3 length: 16 residues. Trimming removed 7 bases at V and 1 base at J, with 16 bases between.

The V call is TRBV27, the J call TRBJ1-4; 7 bases match TRBD1. V dropped 3 bases and J dropped 8; count of bases not matched to a gene: 15. The CDR3 is 17 residues long. Germline V gene sequence: CDR1 MNHEY, CDR2 SMNVEV (reference sequence). CDR3 protein: CASSFKLVGRGAEKLFF. CDR3 DNA sequence: TGTGCCAGCAGTTTCAAACTCGTGGGCAGGGGGGCGGAAAAACTGTTTTTT.

This clonotype was counted at least ten times. The V gene is TRBV7-2, the J gene TRBJ2-1, with TRBD2 matching over 10 bases. CDR3 length: 19 amino acids. Trimming took 1 base from V and 4 from J; bases not matched to a gene: 13. The germline CDR1 and CDR2 sequences are SGHTA and FQGNSA. Here the CDR3 DNA reads TGTGCCAGCAGCTTAGATGAGGGTAGCGGGAGGTCTTTTTACAATGAGCAGTTCTTC. This encodes CASSLDEGSGRSFYNEQFF.

This clonotype occurred many times. The chain has TRBV4-1 and TRBJ2-1, with 9 positions matching TRBD2. The ends lost 2 bases at V and 7 bases at J; junction bases unmatched: 9. CDR3 size: 16 residues. The germline gives CDR1 MGHRA, CDR2 YSYEKL. This chain's CDR3 is CASSQPLAGRGNEQFF. CDR3 sequence (DNA): TGCGCCAGCAGCCAACCTCTAGCGGGAAGGGGTAATGAGCAGTTCTTC.

This clonotype was seen more than once but under ten times. The CDR3 sequence: CSVESGGAEETQYF. As DNA, the CDR3 is TGCAGCGTTGAAAGTGGCGGGGCCGAAGAGACCCAGTACTTC. The rearrangement uses TRBV29-1 and TRBJ2-5; D is possibly TRBD2 (6 bases). The CDR3 spans 14 residues. V was cut by 2 bases and J by 3 bases, with 13 bases left in between. Germline lookup yields CDR1 SQVTM and CDR2 ANQGSEA.

The gene calls are TRBV20-1 and TRBJ2-4, with 10 bases aligning to TRBD2. The germline V gene has CDR1 DFQATT and CDR2 SNEGSKA (reference sequence). The CDR3 spans 13 residues. Trimming cost V 5 bases and J 4 bases; bases outside gene matches: 2. CDR3 in DNA: TGCAGTGCTGTGACTAGCGGGAAAAACATTCAGTACTTC. Translating it yields CSAVTSGKNIQYF.

This clonotype was found a few times. This sequence joins TRBV9 and TRBJ2-3, with 7 bases matching TRBD2. This CDR3 spans 16 amino acids. In germline, CDR1 is SGDLS, CDR2 YYNGEE. V lost 0 bases to trimming and J lost 0 bases; unmatched junction nucleotides: 4. CDR3 sequence: CASSVGSSGSTDTQYF. The CDR3 bases are TGTGCCAGCAGCGTAGGATCTAGCGGAAGCACAGATACGCAGTATTTT.